This TCR beta chain derives from a study of shared clonotypes between healthy human individuals. Produced via immunoSEQ multiplex PCR; TCRdb's table is partial and in-frame only. Here the sample spans 2,500,000 or so clones, 80% to 95% being singletons. This CDR3 has 16 amino acids. Germline lookup yields CDR1 SEHNR and CDR2 FQNEAQ (reference sequence). V shed 1 base and J 4 bases; nucleotides not matched to a gene: 3. The chain links TRBV7-9 to TRBJ2-2; 10 bases match TRBD1. The sample was naive CD4+ T cells from PBMCs. Regarding subset: CD45RA+ positively selected. This clonotype originated in a young man in good health. Some clones in this sample may be carry-over from other donors' samples. The CDR3 sequence is CASSLGQGARTGELFF. DNA for the CDR3: TGTGCCAGCAGCTTAGGACAGGGGGCGCGCACCGGGGAGCTGTTTTTT.